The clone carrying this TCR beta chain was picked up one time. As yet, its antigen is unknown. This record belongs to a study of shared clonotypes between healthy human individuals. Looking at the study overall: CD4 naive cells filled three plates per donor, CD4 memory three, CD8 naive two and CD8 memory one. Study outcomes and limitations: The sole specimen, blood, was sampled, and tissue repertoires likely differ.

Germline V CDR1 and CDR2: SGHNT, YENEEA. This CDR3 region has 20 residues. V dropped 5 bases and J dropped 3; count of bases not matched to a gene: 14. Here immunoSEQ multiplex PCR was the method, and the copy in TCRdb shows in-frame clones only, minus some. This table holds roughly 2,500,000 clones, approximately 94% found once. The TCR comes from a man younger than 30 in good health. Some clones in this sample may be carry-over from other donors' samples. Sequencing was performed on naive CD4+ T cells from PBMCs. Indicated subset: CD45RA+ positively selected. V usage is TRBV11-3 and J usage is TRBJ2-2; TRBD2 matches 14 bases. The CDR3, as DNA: TGTGCCAGCAGCCCTAGTACTAGCCCGGGACTAGCGGGGGACACCGGGGAGCTGTTTTTT. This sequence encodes CASSPSTSPGLAGDTGELFF.